This entry features one T cell receptor beta chain sequence. The antigen is not known. The primer mix had 60 Vbeta and 13 Jbeta primers. Sequenced by immunoSEQ multiplex PCR; TCRdb stores in-frame clones only, minus some. This table holds over 100,000 clones, under 85% found once. The data were taken from a study of cytomegalovirus exposure and HLA in healthy donors. Findings and limits, study-wide: The investigators catalogued 150 or so TCR beta chains as cytomegalovirus-associated.

Germline V gene data show CDR1 as LGHNA and CDR2 as YNFKEQ. There are 19 residues in the CDR3. Trimming took 4 bases from V and 0 from J, leaving 22 bases between them. This clonotype was sampled from a man aged 30-40 years in good health and CMV-seropositive. The sequencing input was PBMCs. The V gene is TRBV4-2, the J gene TRBJ2-1, with unresolved D. This chain's CDR3 is CASSPSAGGTDSSYNEQFF. The CDR3 region has the DNA TGTGCCAGCAGCCCCAGCGCCGGCGGAACCGATAGCTCCTACAATGAGCAGTTCTTC.